This entry describes one T cell receptor beta chain. At least ten counts were recorded for this clonotype. Its binding antigen is unknown. There are no base qualities to consult, and no much larger clone falls within one base. Set within a cohort of healthcare workers in London, UK, this nested case-control study involved weekly PCR testing of nasopharyngeal swabs along with blood sampling. Healthcare workers were enrolled in the week of the UK lockdown, from 23 to 31 March 2020, and were followed every week for up to roughly 15 weeks. The library came from 5' RACE. Reads for this sample came from a NextSeq 500. Unique molecular identifiers were attached to individual cDNA molecules in the TCR library protocol so that sequencing error and PCR bias could be corrected. TCR alpha and beta chains were both sequenced, and the abundances of alpha and beta sequences in each sample were closely correlated with each other. Processing in the source paper ran as follows. Decombinator V4 was used to annotate TCR sequences for V gene, J gene and CDR3. Expanded TCRs were defined as changing significantly between any two time points under a Poisson model with p below 0.0001. TCR abundances were normalised to the total number of TCRs sequenced per sample and expressed as counts per million. MAIT TCRs were defined by TRAV1-2 paired with TRAJ12, TRAJ20 or TRAJ33, and iNKT TCRs by TRAV10 paired with TRAJ18. VDJdb, accessed on 1 November 2021, was searched for TCRs annotated for CMV, EBV and SARS-CoV-2, and TCRs annotated for more than one antigen were excluded. Using fastp trimming at Q25 and MiXCR clonotype assembly, TCRdb reanalyzed the public sequencing data and kept in-frame beta chains. One record per CDR3 amino acid sequence lists the most common genes and DNA. TCRdb assigned the V and J calls; the authors' analysis was not used. Recorded for this sample are 25,000 to 30,000 distinct CDR3 sequences; roughly 5% of them occurred a single time. The ten top clones hold approximately 4.5% of the sample.

The germline V gene sets CDR1 to SQVTM and CDR2 to ANQGSEA. V sheds 7 bases and J sheds 2 bases, leaving 8 bases between their ends. Inclusive of the bounding cysteine and phenylalanine, the CDR3 is 11 residues long. Solely the CDR3 DNA is kept, with 33 bases framed from the first base. This entry comes from a study of early T cells in non-severe SARS-CoV-2 infection (dated by TCRdb to the early 2020s). For the study in its entirety: Bulk RNA from unsorted whole blood was used for TCR sequencing, so alpha and beta chains could not be paired.

Study-level results and caveats: VDJdb matching was skewed toward anti-spike CD8 responses and likely underestimated virus-specific expansions by missing private and CD4 specificities.

Recombination joined TRBV29-1 with TRBJ2-5; no confident D gene assignment can be made. Sequencing used whole blood. The receptor's source is an adult who was a healthcare worker with PCR-confirmed SARS-CoV-2 infection or an uninfected control (not recorded which). The base sequence is TGCAGCGCAACGAAACAAGAGACCCAGTACTTC. It codes for CSATKQETQYF.